This T cell receptor beta chain was retrieved from a study of identical twins. Study results and limitations: A cross-sectional statistical analysis, not follow-up of the same donors, supported the conclusions. Model-predicted out-of-frame TCR alpha sharing fell below observed values in monozygotic twins.

This CDR3 region has 13 residues. Germline V gene data show CDR1 as SGHRS and CDR2 as YFSETQ. With 0 bases removed from V and 8 bases from J, the gap between germline ends came to 9 bases. Template switching, a step in the protocol, added a universal primer site, and cDNA carried unique molecular identifiers. One entry per CDR3 protein, called by TCRdb with MiXCR from the 5' RACE reads. The data show around 250,000 distinct CDR3 sequences, approximately 7% seen once. This clonotype was detected ten times or more. What it binds is unknown. The same sample was also used in a study of yellow fever vaccine responses in identical twins.

Specimen: memory (CD45RO+) T cells sorted from blood. This sequence was found in a woman aged 18-35 years in good health. This rearrangement joins TRBV5-1 to TRBJ2-1; no clear D gene. The CDR3 coding sequence is TGCGCCAGCAGCTTGGCGACTCGTGATGAGCAGTTCTTC. It encodes CASSLATRDEQFF. Filled out from reference TRBV5-1 and TRBJ2-1, the complete variable domain reads KAGVTQTPRYLIKTRGQQVTLSCSPISGHRSVSWYQQTPGQGLQFLFEYFSETQRNKGNFPGRFSGRQFSNSRSEMNVSTLELGDSALYLCASSLATRDEQFFGPGTRLTVL.